Listed below are T cell receptor beta chains from one sample, sequenced in a study of post-analysis software for immune sequencing data. TCRdb re-called the PCR reads through MiXCR, storing one row per CDR3 protein. The sample records approximately 660,000 distinct CDR3 sequences, 55% to 60% being singletons. The source material was blood. Source of these receptors: a girl aged 2-10 years with multiple sclerosis. Each CDR3 is given with its conserved first and last residue. The D gene is left open where the match is weak. Part of the rows lack a size; the others show once, few, many or a class for expanded clones.

j_call,cdr3_length,clone_size,v_call,d_call,cdr3_nt,cdr3_aa
TRBJ2-2,14,-,TRBV12-3/TRBV12-4,-,TGTGCCAGCAGTTCAGGGCGGGTCCCCGGGGAGCTGTTTTTT,CASSSGRVPGELFF
TRBJ2-5,14,-,TRBV7-2,-,TGTGCCAGCAGCGCGGACTCGCACCACAAGACCCAGTACTTC,CASSADSHHKTQYF
TRBJ2-1,12,-,TRBV30,-,TGTGCCTGGAGTGTAATAGTGCCGCAGCAGTTCTTC,CAWSVIVPQQFF
TRBJ1-5,13,-,TRBV15,-,TGTGCCACCAGCAGCAAGGGAAATCAGCCCCAGCATTTT,CATSSKGNQPQHF
TRBJ2-2,18,-,TRBV6-4,-,TGTGCCAGCAGTGAAGGGTGGCGGGGATCCCCGAACACCGGGGAGCTGTTTTTT,CASSEGWRGSPNTGELFF
TRBJ1-5,15,-,TRBV28,-,TGTGCCAGCAGTTTCCTTCTCCGGGGCAATCAGCCCCAGCATTTT,CASSFLLRGNQPQHF
TRBJ2-6,16,-,TRBV27,-,TGTGCCAGCAGTGGCGTCAGGGTCTCTGGGGCCAACGTCCTGACTTTC,CASSGVRVSGANVLTF
TRBJ2-7,15,-,TRBV5-1,TRBD2,TGCGCCAGCAGCTCCGGACTAGCGGGAATCTACGAGCAGTACTTC,CASSSGLAGIYEQYF
TRBJ2-2,16,-,TRBV5-1,TRBD2,TGCGCCAGCGGGTGGAGACTAGCGACGAACACCGGGGAGCTGTTTTTT,CASGWRLATNTGELFF
TRBJ2-5,23,-,TRBV12-3/TRBV12-4,TRBD2,TGTGCCAGCAGTTTAGAACCTGGGGGCGGAGGCCTATCACCACTAGCGGTTCAAGAGACCCAGTACTTC,CASSLEPGGGGLSPLAVQETQYF
TRBJ1-2,16,few,TRBV12-3/TRBV12-4,TRBD1,TGTGCCAGCAGTCCGACGGGACAGCTACTTAACTATGGCTACACCTTC,CASSPTGQLLNYGYTF
TRBJ2-7,14,-,TRBV5-1,TRBD1,TGCGCCAGCAGCGGGACGGGACAGGGGTACGAGCAGTACTTC,CASSGTGQGYEQYF
TRBJ1-6,18,-,TRBV7-9,TRBD1,TGTGCCAGCAGCTTGAACAGGGGGCGGCCCTCCGCCAATTCACCCCTCCACTTT,CASSLNRGRPSANSPLHF
TRBJ2-7,16,-,TRBV10-2,-,TGCGCCAGCAGTGAGTCGAAGTCCGGGAATGGGTTCGAGCAGTACTTC,CASSESKSGNGFEQYF
TRBJ2-6,13,-,TRBV20-1,-,TGCAGTGCTACAGGACAGGGGGCCAACGTCCTGACTTTC,CSATGQGANVLTF
TRBJ1-2,17,-,TRBV6-5,TRBD1,TGTGCCAGCAGTTACGCCCGGGACAGGGGGTCCAACTATGGCTACACCTTC,CASSYARDRGSNYGYTF
TRBJ2-5,15,-,TRBV7-8,-,TGTGCCAGCAGCTCCCCTCCGACAGGCCAAGAGACCCAGTACTTC,CASSSPPTGQETQYF
TRBJ1-5,15,few,TRBV12-3/TRBV12-4,TRBD1,TGTGCCAGCAGTTACGGACAGGGGAGCCATCAGCCCCAGCATTTT,CASSYGQGSHQPQHF
TRBJ2-5,14,-,TRBV29-1,TRBD2,TGCAGCGTTAAACTAGCGGGGGCGGAAGAGACCCAGTACTTC,CSVKLAGAEETQYF
TRBJ2-3,19,-,TRBV13,-,TGTGCCAGCAGCTTCGGGGCCCTGTCCGGGGCGACTAGCACAGATACGCAGTATTTT,CASSFGALSGATSTDTQYF
TRBJ2-5,16,-,TRBV4-3,TRBD2,TGCGCCAGCAGCCAAGCGATACTAGCGACGAAAGAGACCCAGTACTTC,CASSQAILATKETQYF
TRBJ2-7,14,-,TRBV6-2/TRBV6-3,TRBD2,TGTGCCAGCAGTTACGAAGCGGGGAGTTACGAGCAGTACTTC,CASSYEAGSYEQYF
TRBJ2-5,15,-,TRBV3-1,TRBD2,TGTGCCAGCAGCCATTCCGGACTAGCGGGAGAGACCCAGTACTTC,CASSHSGLAGETQYF
TRBJ1-5,13,-,TRBV5-1,-,TGCGCCAGCAGCCAGGGGATGGATCAGCCCCAGCATTTT,CASSQGMDQPQHF
TRBJ1-4,14,-,TRBV12-3/TRBV12-4,TRBD1,TGTGCCAGCAGTATGGACAGGGTAAACGAAAAACTGTTTTTT,CASSMDRVNEKLFF
TRBJ1-2,18,few,TRBV6-1,-,TGTGCCAGCAGCCTTCATCGGGCAGGGGCCGGAGACGGCTATGGCTACACCTTC,CASSLHRAGAGDGYGYTF
TRBJ1-2,15,-,TRBV7-2,-,TGTGCCAGCACTCTTAGGGGTGAGGGCGACTATGGCTACACCTTC,CASTLRGEGDYGYTF
TRBJ2-5,15,-,TRBV12-3/TRBV12-4,-,TGTGCCAGCAGCCTCTGGGGGGCGGGCAACGGGACCCAGTACTTC,CASSLWGAGNGTQYF
TRBJ2-3,14,-,TRBV12-3/TRBV12-4,-,TGTGCCAGCAGTTTAGGGGACCCCCCAGATACGCAGTATTTT,CASSLGDPPDTQYF
TRBJ1-2,15,-,TRBV3-1,TRBD1,TGTGCCAGCAGCCTCACAGGGGGCAGTAACTATGGCTACACCTTC,CASSLTGGSNYGYTF
TRBJ2-7,14,-,TRBV4-2,-,TGTGCCAGCAGCCAAGAGTGGCTAGGTTACGGGCAGTACTTC,CASSQEWLGYGQYF
TRBJ2-7,15,-,TRBV7-8,-,TGTGCCAGCAGCCCTCAGGTCGAGCGCCCAAGCGAGCAGTACTTC,CASSPQVERPSEQYF
TRBJ2-7,18,-,TRBV5-1,-,TGCGCCAGCAGCTCCCGTGGGCTAGCGCTACAAAATTTCTACGAGCAGTACTTC,CASSSRGLALQNFYEQYF
TRBJ2-1,14,-,TRBV20-1,TRBD1,TGCAGTGCTCCAGTTGACAGGGGGCTCAATGAGCAGTTCTTC,CSAPVDRGLNEQFF
TRBJ1-2,15,-,TRBV27,-,TGTGCCAGCAGCCGCCGGGACACCACTAACTATGGCTACACCTTC,CASSRRDTTNYGYTF
TRBJ2-1,16,-,TRBV4-1,TRBD2,TGCGCCAGCAGCCAAGCGGGAGCGGGAGGTTACAATGAGCAGTTCTTC,CASSQAGAGGYNEQFF
TRBJ2-5,19,few,TRBV12-3/TRBV12-4,TRBD2,TGTGCCAGCAGTTTAAACGGACTAGCGGGAGGGCCTAGGGGAGAGACCCAGTACTTC,CASSLNGLAGGPRGETQYF
TRBJ2-1,12,-,TRBV29-1,TRBD2,TGCAGCGTTGGAGGAGGCGGGGAGGGAAAGTTCTTC,CSVGGGGEGKFF